The clone carrying this TCR beta chain was observed a few times. Its target is unknown. The CDR3 length is 14 residues. V was shortened by 5 bases and J by 1 base, with 8 bases between the two germline ends. CDR1 and CDR2 (germline): SNHLY, FYNNEI. The primer mix had 60 Vbeta and 13 Jbeta primers. Using immunoSEQ multiplex PCR, the repertoire was profiled, and TCRdb retains in-frame clones only, with some absent. The sample has some 87,000 clones, under 85% seen once. This sample is drawn from a study of cytomegalovirus exposure and HLA in healthy donors. Overall study results and limits: TCR sequences were mostly rare, though some public TCRs occurred in many donors. A cluster of highly shared sequence variants was likely a sequencing artifact.

At the time of sampling, donors were nominally healthy, though unrecorded immune exposures were likely. Sequences were obtained from PBMCs. The TCR comes from a middle-aged man in good health and CMV-seropositive. V is TRBV2 and J is TRBJ1-4, with D perhaps matching TRBD1 (5 bases). CDR3 coding DNA: TGTGCCAGCAGTCGGCAGGGAACTAATGAAAAACTGTTTTTT. Protein: CASSRQGTNEKLFF.